The 5 T cell receptor beta chains given below trace back to one sample, sequenced in a study of cytomegalovirus exposure and HLA in healthy donors. The PCR used 60 Vbeta and 13 Jbeta primers. Produced via immunoSEQ multiplex PCR; TCRdb's table is partial and in-frame only. This table has 150,000 to 200,000 clones, 81% appearing once. The sequenced material came from PBMCs. Receptors were obtained from a woman aged 18-35 years in good health and CMV-seropositive.

The rearrangement uses TRBV4-1 and TRBJ2-5; 10 bases map to TRBD2. The J call is in doubt because the DNA end fits TRBJ2-7 better. Germline CDR1 is MGHRA and CDR2 is YSYEKL. The CDR3 is 17 amino acids. The CDR3 sequence is CASSQDGLAGVLYEQYF. CDR3 DNA sequence: TGCGCCAGCAGCCAAGATGGGCTAGCGGGGGTGCTATACGAGCAGTACTTC.

The gene calls are TRBV21-1 and TRBJ2-7; TRBD2 reflects the table's D call only, with no check against the DNA. TRBV21-1 is assigned pseudogene status. The CDR3 spans 16 residues. CDR3 loop: CASSKEETDSSYEQYV. DNA of the CDR3: TGTGCCAGCAGCAAAGAAGAGACGGATAGCTCCTACGAGCAGTACGTC.

The chain links TRBV21-1 to TRBJ1-1. TRBV21-1 is designated a pseudogene. The CDR3 is made up of 15 amino acids. CDR3: CASSKHTVEGTEAFF. CDR3 in DNA: TGTGCCAGCAGCAAGCATACAGTCGAGGGCACTGAAGCTTTCTTT.

A note on this clone: Within the sample, other DNA sequences also encode this same CDR3. This chain links TRBV5-1 with TRBJ1-1; TRBD1 agrees at 7 bases. CDR1 SGHRS and CDR2 YFSETQ come from the germline V gene. Trimming at V came to 4 bases and at J to 3 bases, leaving 3 bases not matched to a gene. CDR3 length: 13 amino acids. CDR3: CASSLDRDTEAFF. CDR3 bases: TGCGCCAGCAGCCTTGACAGGGACACTGAAGCTTTCTTT.

The rearrangement uses TRBV20-1 and TRBJ1-1; D is unclear. Per germline, CDR1 DFQATT and CDR2 SNEGSKA (reference sequence). This CDR3 is built from 11 residues. Trimming took 0 bases from V and 5 from J, leaving 4 bases between them. The CDR3 coding sequence is TGCAGTGCTAGAGACGTTACTGAAGCTTTCTTT. Protein sequence: CSARDVTEAFF.